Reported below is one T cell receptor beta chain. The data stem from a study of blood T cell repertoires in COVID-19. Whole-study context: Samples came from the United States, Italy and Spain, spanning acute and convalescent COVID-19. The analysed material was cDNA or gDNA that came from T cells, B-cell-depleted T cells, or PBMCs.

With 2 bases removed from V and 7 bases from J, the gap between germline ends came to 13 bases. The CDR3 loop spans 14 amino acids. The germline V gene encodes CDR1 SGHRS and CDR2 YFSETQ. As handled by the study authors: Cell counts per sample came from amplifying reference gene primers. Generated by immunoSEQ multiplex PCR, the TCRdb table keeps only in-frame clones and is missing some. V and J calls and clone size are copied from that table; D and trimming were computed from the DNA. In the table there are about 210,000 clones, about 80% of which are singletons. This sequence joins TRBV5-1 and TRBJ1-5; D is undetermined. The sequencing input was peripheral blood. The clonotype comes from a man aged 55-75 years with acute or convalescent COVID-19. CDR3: CASSFGDPQQPQHF. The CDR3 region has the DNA TGCGCCAGCAGCTTTGGCGACCCACAGCAGCCCCAGCATTTT.